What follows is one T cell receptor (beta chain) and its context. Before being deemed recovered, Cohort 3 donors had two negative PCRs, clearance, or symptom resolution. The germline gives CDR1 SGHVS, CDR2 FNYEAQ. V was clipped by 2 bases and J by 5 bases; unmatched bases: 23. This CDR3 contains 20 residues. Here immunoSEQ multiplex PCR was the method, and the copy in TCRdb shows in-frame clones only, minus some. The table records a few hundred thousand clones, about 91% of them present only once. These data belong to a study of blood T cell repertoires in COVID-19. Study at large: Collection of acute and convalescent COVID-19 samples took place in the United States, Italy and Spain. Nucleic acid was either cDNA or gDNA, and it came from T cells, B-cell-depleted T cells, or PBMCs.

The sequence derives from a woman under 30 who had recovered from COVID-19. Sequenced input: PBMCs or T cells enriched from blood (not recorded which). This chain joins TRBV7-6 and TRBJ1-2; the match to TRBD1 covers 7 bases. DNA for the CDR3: TGTGCCAGCAGCTTACTCTTACCCGGGACAGATAGCCGAAGACCTTATGGCTACACCTTC. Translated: CASSLLLPGTDSRRPYGYTF.